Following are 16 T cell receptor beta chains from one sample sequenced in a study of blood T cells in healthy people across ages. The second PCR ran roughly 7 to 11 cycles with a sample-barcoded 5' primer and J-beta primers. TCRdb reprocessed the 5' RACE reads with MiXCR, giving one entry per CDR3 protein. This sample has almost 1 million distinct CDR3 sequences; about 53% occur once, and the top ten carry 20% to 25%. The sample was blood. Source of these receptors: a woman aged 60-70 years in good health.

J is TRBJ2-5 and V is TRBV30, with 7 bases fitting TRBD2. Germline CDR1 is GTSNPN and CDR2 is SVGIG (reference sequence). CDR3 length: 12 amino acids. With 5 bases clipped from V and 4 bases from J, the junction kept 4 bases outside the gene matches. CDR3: CAWCQRGETQYF. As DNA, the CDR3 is TGTGCCTGGTGTCAGCGGGGAGAGACCCAGTACTTC.

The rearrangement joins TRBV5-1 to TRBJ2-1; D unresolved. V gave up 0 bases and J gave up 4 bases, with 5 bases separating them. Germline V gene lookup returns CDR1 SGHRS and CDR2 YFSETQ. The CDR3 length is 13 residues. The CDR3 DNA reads TGCGCCAGCAGCTTGGAAGCGTACAATGAGCAGTTCTTC. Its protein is CASSLEAYNEQFF.

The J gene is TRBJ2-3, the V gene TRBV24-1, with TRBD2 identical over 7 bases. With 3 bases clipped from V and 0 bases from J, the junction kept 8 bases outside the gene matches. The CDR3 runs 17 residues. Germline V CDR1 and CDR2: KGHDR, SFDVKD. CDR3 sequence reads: CATSDSSGFYSTDTQYF. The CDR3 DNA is TGTGCCACCAGTGATAGTAGCGGGTTCTATAGCACAGATACGCAGTATTTT.

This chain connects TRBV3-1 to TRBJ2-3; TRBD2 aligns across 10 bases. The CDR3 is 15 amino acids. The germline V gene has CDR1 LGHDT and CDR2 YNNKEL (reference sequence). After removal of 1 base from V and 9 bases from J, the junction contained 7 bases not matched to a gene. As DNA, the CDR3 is TGTGCCAGCAGCCAAGCACTAGCGGGGAGGTTAACGCAGTATTTT. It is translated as CASSQALAGRLTQYF.

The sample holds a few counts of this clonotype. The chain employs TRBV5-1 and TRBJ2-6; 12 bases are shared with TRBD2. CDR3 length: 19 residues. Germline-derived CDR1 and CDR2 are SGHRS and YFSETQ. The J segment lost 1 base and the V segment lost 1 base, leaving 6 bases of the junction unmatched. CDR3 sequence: CASSLLAGGPPSGANVLTF. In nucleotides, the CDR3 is TGCGCCAGCAGCTTGCTAGCGGGAGGGCCCCCGTCTGGGGCCAACGTCCTGACTTTC.

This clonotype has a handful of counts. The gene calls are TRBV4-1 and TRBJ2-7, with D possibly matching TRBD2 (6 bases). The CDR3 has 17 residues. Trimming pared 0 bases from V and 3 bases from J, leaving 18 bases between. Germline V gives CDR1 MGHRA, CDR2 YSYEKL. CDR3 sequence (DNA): TGCGCCAGCAGCCAAGAAGAGGCCCCTCGGGAGTTCTACGAGCAGTACTTC. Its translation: CASSQEEAPREFYEQYF.

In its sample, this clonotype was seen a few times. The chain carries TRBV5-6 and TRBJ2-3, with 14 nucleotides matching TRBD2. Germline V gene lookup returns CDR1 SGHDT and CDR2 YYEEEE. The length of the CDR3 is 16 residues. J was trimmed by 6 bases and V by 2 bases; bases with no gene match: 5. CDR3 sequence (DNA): TGTGCCAGCAGCTTTCGACTAGCGGGAGGGAGGGATACGCAGTATTTT. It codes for CASSFRLAGGRDTQYF.

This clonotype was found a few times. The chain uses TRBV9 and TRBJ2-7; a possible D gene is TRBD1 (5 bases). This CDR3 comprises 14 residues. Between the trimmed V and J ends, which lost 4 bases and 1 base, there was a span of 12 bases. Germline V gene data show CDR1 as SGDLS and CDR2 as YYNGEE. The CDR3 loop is CASSTAPGSYEQYF. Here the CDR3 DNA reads TGTGCCAGCAGCACCGCTCCAGGGTCCTACGAGCAGTACTTC.

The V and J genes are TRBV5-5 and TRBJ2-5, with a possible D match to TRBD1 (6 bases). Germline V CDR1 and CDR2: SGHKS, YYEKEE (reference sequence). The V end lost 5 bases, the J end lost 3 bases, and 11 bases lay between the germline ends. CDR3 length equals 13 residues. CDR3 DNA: TGTGCCAGCAGGCGATACAGGGAAGAGACCCAGTACTTC. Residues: CASRRYREETQYF. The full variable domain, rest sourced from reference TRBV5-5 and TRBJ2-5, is DAGVTQSPTHLIKTRGQQVTLRCSPISGHKSVSWYQQVLGQGPQFIFQYYEKEERGRGNFPDRFSARQFPNYSSELNVNALLLGDSALYLCASRRYREETQYFGPGTRLLVL.

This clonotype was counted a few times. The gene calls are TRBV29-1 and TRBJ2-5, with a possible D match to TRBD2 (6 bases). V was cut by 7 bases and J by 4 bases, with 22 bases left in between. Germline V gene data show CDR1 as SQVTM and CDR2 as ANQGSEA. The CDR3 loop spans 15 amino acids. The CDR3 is CSARSMGGVGETQYF. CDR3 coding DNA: TGCAGCGCCAGGTCGATGGGGGGAGTTGGAGAGACCCAGTACTTC. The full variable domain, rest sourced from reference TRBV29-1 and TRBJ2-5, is SAVISQKPSRDICQRGTSLTIQCQVDSQVTMMFWYRQQPGQSLTLIATANQGSEATYESGFVIDKFPISRPNLTFSTLTVSNMSPEDSSIYLCSARSMGGVGETQYFGPGTRLLVL.

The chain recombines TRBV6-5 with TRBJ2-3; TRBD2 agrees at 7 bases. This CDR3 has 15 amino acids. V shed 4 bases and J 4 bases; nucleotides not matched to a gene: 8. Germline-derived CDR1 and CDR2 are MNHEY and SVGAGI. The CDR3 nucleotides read TGTGCCAGCAGTTTTGAGGGAGGGCCAGCAGATACGCAGTATTTT. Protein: CASSFEGGPADTQYF.

CDR3 DNA: TGTGCCAGCAGCAGGACTAGCGGGATAAGCTCTGGGGCCAACGTCCTGACTTTC. Its translation: CASSRTSGISSGANVLTF. The chain links TRBV3-1 to TRBJ2-6; 12 bases line up with TRBD2. The CDR3 runs to 18 residues. V was pared by 5 bases and J by 0 bases, with 5 bases of the junction left unmatched. The germline gives CDR1 LGHDT, CDR2 YNNKEL (reference sequence).

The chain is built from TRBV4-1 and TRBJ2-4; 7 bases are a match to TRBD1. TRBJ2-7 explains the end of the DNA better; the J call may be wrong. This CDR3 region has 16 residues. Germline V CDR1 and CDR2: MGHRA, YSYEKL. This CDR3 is CASSQHPRGSTYEQYF. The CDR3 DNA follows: TGCGCCAGCAGCCAGCACCCCAGGGGGTCCACCTACGAGCAGTACTTC.

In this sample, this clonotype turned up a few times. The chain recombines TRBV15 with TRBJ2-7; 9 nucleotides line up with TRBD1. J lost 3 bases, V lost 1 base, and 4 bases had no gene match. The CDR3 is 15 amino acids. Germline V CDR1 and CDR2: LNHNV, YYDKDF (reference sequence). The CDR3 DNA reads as TGTGCCACCAGCAGAGTCGGACAGGGGAACTACGAGCAGTACTTC. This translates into CATSRVGQGNYEQYF.

The CDR3 DNA reads as TGTGCCAGCAGCCAAGGTGTGGTTATAACGGGACTAGGGAGAGATACGCAGTATTTT. It translates to CASSQGVVITGLGRDTQYF. The gene calls are TRBV4-2 and TRBJ2-3; 8 positions match TRBD2. The ends lost 1 base at V and 5 bases at J; junction bases unmatched: 17. CDR1 is LGHNA, CDR2 YNFKEQ, per germline. The CDR3 totals 19 residues.

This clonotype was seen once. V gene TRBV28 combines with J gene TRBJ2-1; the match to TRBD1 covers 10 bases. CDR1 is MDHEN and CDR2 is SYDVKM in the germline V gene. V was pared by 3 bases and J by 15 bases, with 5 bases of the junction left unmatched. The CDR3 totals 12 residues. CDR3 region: CASSFGDRGPFF. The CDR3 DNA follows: TGTGCCAGCAGTTTCGGCGACAGGGGGCCGTTCTTC. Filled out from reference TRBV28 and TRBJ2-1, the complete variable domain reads DVKVTQSSRYLVKRTGEKVFLECVQDMDHENMFWYRQDPGLGLRLIYFSYDVKMKEKGDIPEGYSVSREKKERFSLILESASTNQTSMYLCASSFGDRGPFFGPGTRLTVL.